Shown below are 29 T cell receptor beta chains from a single sample sequenced in a study of cytomegalovirus exposure and HLA in healthy donors. A multiplex PCR was run with 60 Vbeta primers and 13 Jbeta primers. TCRdb's table, derived via immunoSEQ multiplex PCR, lists solely in-frame clones and lacks some. The sample shows approximately 120,000 clones, 74% of them seen only once. The specimen was PBMCs. All receptors derive from a man in his forties in good health and CMV-seropositive.

This chain joins TRBV6-1 and TRBJ1-5, with D perhaps TRBD1 (5 bases). CDR3 length: 17 residues. Germline CDR1 MNHNS, CDR2 SASEGT. Trimming took 4 bases from V and 2 from J, leaving 18 bases between them. Here the CDR3 DNA reads TGTGCCAGCAGTGGGGACCGACGGAGGGGAGGCAATCAGCCCCAGCATTTT. It yields the protein CASSGDRRRGGNQPQHF.

The gene calls are TRBV6-1 and TRBJ2-2; 7 bases agree with TRBD2. V dropped 1 base and J dropped 4; count of bases not matched to a gene: 6. CDR1 is MNHNS, CDR2 SASEGT, per germline. The CDR3 contains 16 residues. CDR3 sequence (DNA): TGTGCCAGCAGTGAAGGACTAGCTGGCCGCACCGGGGAGCTGTTTTTT. Translation gives CASSEGLAGRTGELFF.

The chain couples TRBV12-5 to TRBJ2-5; D is unresolved. CDR1 and CDR2 from the germline V gene are LGHNT and FRNRAP. Trimming pared 5 bases from V and 5 bases from J, leaving 6 bases between. The CDR3 extends over 11 amino acids. CDR3 nucleotide sequence: TGTGCTAGTGGTCCTGAGGAGACCCAGTACTTC. As protein: CASGPEETQYF.

The chain uses TRBV5-1 and TRBJ2-7; tentatively, D is TRBD1 (5 bases). The CDR3 is 16 amino acids. Germline V gene data show CDR1 as SGHRS and CDR2 as YFSETQ. Trimming took off 3 bases at V and 2 bases at J, with 18 bases between the two ends. The CDR3 spells CASSSSPGQATYEQYF. The CDR3 DNA follows: TGCGCCAGCAGCTCCTCCCCTGGACAAGCCACCTACGAGCAGTACTTC.

The V and J genes are TRBV6-1 and TRBJ2-1; 9 bases are a match to TRBD1. V dropped 8 bases and J dropped 6; count of bases not matched to a gene: 2. CDR1 and CDR2 (germline): MNHNS, SASEGT. This CDR3 is 12 amino acids long. DNA for the CDR3: TGTGCCAGCCGACAGGGGGGCAATGAGCAGTTCTTC. Its protein is CASRQGGNEQFF.

CDR3: CASSYPGTGEAFF. In DNA form, the CDR3 reads TGTGCCAGCAGTTACCCTGGGACAGGTGAAGCTTTCTTT. V and J are TRBV6-5 and TRBJ1-1; TRBD1 aligns across 8 bases. There are 13 residues in the CDR3. Per the germline V gene, CDR1 is MNHEY and CDR2 is SVGAGI. Unmatched junction bases numbered 3, after V lost 2 bases and J lost 7 bases.

This clone was recorded once. V gene TRBV30 combines with J gene TRBJ1-2; no firm D call. V lost 0 bases, J lost 1 base, and 6 bases lay in between. The CDR3 runs 13 residues. In germline, CDR1 is GTSNPN, CDR2 SVGIG (reference sequence). The CDR3 region is CAWSVGSNYGYTF. The CDR3 coding sequence is TGTGCCTGGAGTGTAGGGAGTAACTATGGCTACACCTTC.

The chain couples TRBV7-2 to TRBJ2-2, with D tentatively TRBD1 (7 bases). With 4 bases removed from V and 4 bases from J, the gap between germline ends came to 19 bases. Germline CDR1 is SGHTA and CDR2 is FQGNSA. The CDR3 spans 17 residues. The CDR3 sequence: CASSYRQGEVGTGELFF. In nucleotides, the CDR3 is TGTGCCAGCAGCTACCGGCAGGGGGAGGTGGGCACCGGGGAGCTGTTTTTT.

The J gene is TRBJ2-1, the V gene TRBV5-4; 8 nucleotides align to TRBD2. V shed 1 base and J 3 bases; nucleotides not matched to a gene: 9. Germline CDR1 and CDR2: SGHNT and YYREEE (reference sequence). This CDR3 spans 17 amino acids. The DNA of the CDR3 is TGTGCCAGCAGCTTGATGATGGGCGGGAGGATCTACAATGAGCAGTTCTTC. This gives the protein CASSLMMGGRIYNEQFF.

This rearrangement joins TRBV6-6 to TRBJ1-6; no clear D gene. CDR1 is MNHNY and CDR2 is SVGAGI in the germline V gene (reference sequence). Trimming removed 10 bases from V and 10 bases from J, with 17 bases in between. This CDR3 is 13 amino acids long. As DNA, the CDR3 is TGTGCCACCGCAGGCGGGGTAGGATCACCCCTCCACTTT. Amino acids: CATAGGVGSPLHF.

A few counts support this clone. The chain couples TRBV11-1 to TRBJ2-6; no clear D gene. This CDR3 spans 15 amino acids. V was shortened by 4 bases and J by 0 bases, with 7 bases between the two germline ends. Germline-derived CDR1 and CDR2 are SGHAT and FQDESV (reference sequence). The CDR3 DNA follows: TGTGCCAGCAGCTCTCCGGGCTCTGGGGCCAACGTCCTGACTTTC. Residues: CASSSPGSGANVLTF.

This sequence joins TRBV28 and TRBJ2-7, with a tentative D call TRBD2 (5 bases). Per germline, CDR1 MDHEN and CDR2 SYDVKM. Trimming removed 11 bases at V and 1 base at J, with 12 bases between. This CDR3 has 12 residues. CDR3 region: CAAQSGSYEQYF. The CDR3 DNA sequence: TGTGCCGCCCAGAGCGGATCCTACGAGCAGTACTTC.

This clone was detected only a few times. The chain carries TRBV7-9 and TRBJ1-5; no firm D call. Trimming left V 1 base short and J 4 bases short, with 11 bases between. The CDR3 is 15 residues long. The germline V gene encodes CDR1 SEHNR and CDR2 FQNEAQ (reference sequence). CDR3 sequence (DNA): TGTGCCAGCAGCTTAGACGTCAGTCCGAATCAGCCCCAGCATTTT. Protein product: CASSLDVSPNQPQHF.

The chain couples TRBV5-6 to TRBJ2-7; 7 positions agree with TRBD2. There are 15 residues in the CDR3. The germline V gene has CDR1 SGHDT and CDR2 YYEEEE. V trimming: 0 bases; J trimming: 2 bases; junction bases outside the gene matches: 5. The CDR3 coding sequence is TGTGCCAGCAGCTTGGTGTCTAGCGGTACCTACGAGCAGTACTTC. Residues: CASSLVSSGTYEQYF. Drawing the rest from reference TRBV5-6 and TRBJ2-7, the complete variable domain is DAGVTQSPTHLIKTRGQQVTLRCSPKSGHDTVSWYQQALGQGPQFIFQYYEEEERQRGNFPDRFSGHQFPNYSSELNVNALLLGDSALYLCASSLVSSGTYEQYFGPGTRLTVT.

The chain recombines TRBV5-1 with TRBJ1-1, with D possibly matching TRBD1 (6 bases). The CDR3 spans 13 residues. CDR1 and CDR2 (germline): SGHRS, YFSETQ. V was clipped by 3 bases and J by 4 bases, with 10 bases between them. The CDR3 DNA sequence: TGCGCCAGCAGCTCAGGGGCGGGCACTGAAGCTTTCTTT. It specifies CASSSGAGTEAFF.

This rearrangement joins TRBV4-2 to TRBJ2-1; D gene uncertain. The CDR3 is made up of 16 amino acids. Germline V gene data show CDR1 as LGHNA and CDR2 as YNFKEQ. The V end was cut by 0 bases, the J end by 6 bases, with 15 bases between. Here the CDR3 reads CASSQEIGGAGNEQFF. CDR3 DNA: TGTGCCAGCAGCCAAGAGATAGGCGGTGCCGGCAATGAGCAGTTCTTC.

The count of this clone is one. The chain combines TRBV28 with TRBJ1-1; 10 bases are shared with TRBD1. Germline values: CDR1 MDHEN, CDR2 SYDVKM. V lost 2 bases and J lost 4; bases outside the gene matches: 13. The CDR3 consists of 18 residues. CDR3 protein: CASSLGGMGQGSVTEAFF. The CDR3 region has the DNA TGTGCCAGCAGTTTAGGCGGGATGGGACAGGGGTCGGTCACTGAAGCTTTCTTT.

J is TRBJ2-7 and V is TRBV6-1, with TRBD1 identical over 7 bases. The germline V gene encodes CDR1 MNHNS and CDR2 SASEGT. The CDR3 consists of 12 residues. This CDR3 reads CEGGQPHYEQYF. The DNA of the CDR3 is TGTGAAGGGGGACAGCCACACTACGAGCAGTACTTC.

This chain uses TRBV27 with TRBJ2-1; 11 bases are a match to TRBD1. V was clipped by 7 bases and J by 9 bases; unmatched bases: 5. The CDR3 contains 13 residues. Germline loops: CDR1 MNHEY, CDR2 SMNVEV (reference sequence). CDR3 sequence (DNA): TGTGCCAGCAAGGACAGGGGGCGAGGTGAGCAGTTCTTC. Its translation: CASKDRGRGEQFF.

CDR3 DNA: TGCGCCAGCAGCGGGAGACAGGGGGCAATCTACGAGCAGTACTTC. Its protein product is CASSGRQGAIYEQYF. The chain joins TRBV5-1 to TRBJ2-7, with TRBD1 matching over 10 bases. Per germline, CDR1 SGHRS and CDR2 YFSETQ. V trimming: 4 bases; J trimming: 3 bases; junction bases outside the gene matches: 7. The CDR3 has 15 amino acids.

This chain links TRBV29-1 with TRBJ1-1; TRBD1 matches at 7 bases. The junction had 9 bases not matched to a gene; V was cut back by 6 bases and J by 11 bases. CDR3 length equals 11 residues. Germline CDR1 reads SQVTM; CDR2 reads ANQGSEA. The CDR3 sequence: CSVTGAKLAFF. CDR3 coding DNA: TGCAGCGTCACAGGGGCCAAGTTGGCTTTCTTT. The whole variable domain, remainder taken from reference TRBV29-1 and TRBJ1-1, is SAVISQKPSRDICQRGTSLTIQCQVDSQVTMMFWYRQQPGQSLTLIATANQGSEATYESGFVIDKFPISRPNLTFSTLTVSNMSPEDSSIYLCSVTGAKLAFFGQGTRLTVV.

The rearrangement uses TRBV11-2 and TRBJ1-1; perhaps TRBD1 as D (5 bases). The CDR3 covers 11 residues. V was cut by 6 bases and J by 7 bases, with 9 bases left in between. The V gene's germline CDR1 is SGHAT and CDR2 FQNNGV. DNA for the CDR3: TGTGCCAGCAGGGGGCCGGATGAAGCTTTCTTT. Encoded protein: CASRGPDEAFF. The full variable domain, with the rest looked up from reference TRBV11-2 and TRBJ1-1, is EAGVAQSPRYKIIEKRQSVAFWCNPISGHATLYWYQQILGQGPKLLIQFQNNGVVDDSQLPKDRFSAERLKGVDSTLKIQPAKLEDSAVYLCASRGPDEAFFGQGTRLTVV.

This clone was recorded a few times. This sequence joins TRBV6-1 and TRBJ2-7, with TRBD1 matching over 10 bases. The germline gives CDR1 MNHNS, CDR2 SASEGT. This CDR3 region has 13 residues. V shed 10 bases, J shed 7 bases, and the junction held 10 bases outside the gene matches. The DNA for the CDR3 is TGTGCCATACGGCGACAGGGGGCTTGGGAGCAGTACTTC. Amino acid sequence: CAIRRQGAWEQYF.

CDR3 bases: TGTGCCTGGAGTGGGTGGACAGGGGGCTCAAACACCATATATTTT. It specifies CAWSGWTGGSNTIYF. The V and J genes are TRBV30 and TRBJ1-3; 11 bases are shared with TRBD1. This CDR3 is 15 amino acids long. The V gene's germline CDR1 is GTSNPN and CDR2 SVGIG (reference sequence). V lost 1 base to trimming and J lost 6 bases; unmatched junction nucleotides: 5.

This rearrangement joins TRBV13 to TRBJ2-1; 7 bases are shared with TRBD1. The CDR3 has 16 amino acids. V lost 1 base to trimming and J lost 4 bases; unmatched junction nucleotides: 7. Germline-derived CDR1 and CDR2 are PRHDT and FYEKMQ (reference sequence). The CDR3 loop reads CASSLEPGTEYNEQFF. CDR3 in DNA: TGTGCCAGCAGCTTAGAGCCCGGGACAGAGTACAATGAGCAGTTCTTC.

The V and J genes are TRBV5-8 and TRBJ2-1; 9 positions match TRBD2. V was clipped by 0 bases and J by 7 bases; unmatched bases: 11. The CDR3 loop spans 17 amino acids. Germline lookup yields CDR1 SGHTS and CDR2 YDEGEE. The CDR3 region is CASSLEFGGRAGNEQFF. Here the CDR3 DNA reads TGTGCCAGCAGCTTGGAATTCGGCGGGAGGGCCGGGAATGAGCAGTTCTTC.

Concerning this clone: The same CDR3 arises from other DNA sequences in this sample as well. The rearrangement joins TRBV27 to TRBJ2-3, with 8 bases matching TRBD1. The CDR3 contains 16 residues. V shed 4 bases, J shed 3 bases, and the junction held 9 bases outside the gene matches. The V gene's germline CDR1 is MNHEY and CDR2 SMNVEV (reference sequence). The CDR3 DNA follows: TGTGCCAGCAGTTCACCGACAGGGGCGGGGACAGATACGCAGTATTTT. This gives the protein CASSSPTGAGTDTQYF.

The chain employs TRBV15 and TRBJ2-1, with D possibly matching TRBD2 (5 bases). This CDR3 has 12 amino acids. Trimming left V 0 bases short and J 9 bases short, with 6 bases between. Germline V gives CDR1 LNHNV, CDR2 YYDKDF (reference sequence). The DNA of the CDR3 is TGTGCCACCAGCAGAGATCGGGGTGAGCAGTTCTTC. This translates into CATSRDRGEQFF.

J is TRBJ1-1 and V is TRBV6-1, with D possibly being TRBD1 (5 bases). The CDR3 is 12 amino acids. The germline CDR1 and CDR2 sequences are MNHNS and SASEGT. Trimming removed 2 bases at V and 8 bases at J, with 9 bases between. Here the CDR3 reads CASSELRGEAFF. Here the CDR3 DNA reads TGTGCCAGCAGTGAACTTCGGGGGGAAGCTTTCTTT.